The source of this T cell receptor (beta chain) is a study of T cell repertoires in cytomegalovirus infection. The V segment lost 5 bases and the J segment 5 bases; nucleotides outside the gene matches: 8. The CDR3 is 13 amino acids. Germline CDR1 is DFQATT and CDR2 is SNEGSKA (reference sequence). This clonotype was seen a handful of times. TCRdb passed the reads through MiXCR, listing each CDR3 protein once. The table includes some 350,000 distinct CDR3 sequences, 15% to 20% detected once. The chain employs TRBV20-1 and TRBJ2-5, with 7 bases fitting TRBD2. Sequencing was done on a sample of PBMCs. This TCR was recovered from a human donor in good health (CMV status not recorded). Some clones in this sample may be carry-over from other donors' samples. The CDR3 DNA sequence: TGCAGTGCTCCAAGGGGAGGGTCGGAGACCCAGTACTTC. Its translation: CSAPRGGSETQYF.